This entry describes one T cell receptor (beta chain). This specimen belongs to a study of blood T cell repertoires in COVID-19. Original methodology: Using reference gene primer amplification, nucleated cell counts were estimated. Measured with immunoSEQ multiplex PCR; TCRdb has only the in-frame clones, and not every one. V and J calls and clone size follow that table, whereas D and trimming were derived from the DNA. Among some 210,000 clones listed, around 90% were seen once. Unmatched junction bases numbered 2, after V lost 3 bases and J lost 2 bases. The CDR3 length is 15 residues. CDR1 is SEHNR and CDR2 is FQNEAQ in the germline V gene (reference sequence).

The rearrangement uses TRBV7-9 and TRBJ2-1; 9 bases agree with TRBD2. Sequencing was done on a sample of peripheral blood. The receptor was derived from a man between 25 and 39 years old with acute or convalescent COVID-19. CDR3 sequence: CASSLTSGPYNEQFF. CDR3 nucleotide sequence: TGTGCCAGCAGCTTGACTAGCGGCCCCTACAATGAGCAGTTCTTC.